This T cell receptor beta chain derives from a study of OX40 agonist ivuxolimab in advanced cancers. Study information: Patients received ivuxolimab, an intravenous treatment, every 2 weeks at 0.01 to 10 mg/kg. General study findings and limits: Partly responding patients at 0.1-3.0 mg/kg showed some of the smallest clonal expansion. Averaging showed that CD8+ T cells had more expanded clones than CD4+ did.

The germline V gene encodes CDR1 MNHNY and CDR2 SVGAGI (reference sequence). The CDR3 loop spans 14 amino acids. With 7 bases removed from V and 5 bases from J, the gap between germline ends came to 18 bases. As regards this clone: Its antigen is as yet unknown.

Assay used: immunoSEQ multiplex PCR; TCRdb lists only in-frame clones, some missing. Of about 20,000 clones listed, around 87% are singletons. Prior autoimmune disease or systemic immunosuppression barred patients. V and J are TRBV6-6 and TRBJ2-7, with D perhaps given as TRBD1 or TRBD2 (6 bases each). The input for sequencing was CD4+ or CD8+ T cells sorted from blood, taken in a trial of the OX40 agonist ivuxolimab. The receptor was derived from an adult with an advanced solid tumor such as melanoma, head and neck, liver or kidney cancer. The CDR3 here is CASKDQQGLHEQYF. The CDR3 DNA reads TGTGCCAGCAAGGACCAACAGGGACTCCACGAGCAGTACTTC.